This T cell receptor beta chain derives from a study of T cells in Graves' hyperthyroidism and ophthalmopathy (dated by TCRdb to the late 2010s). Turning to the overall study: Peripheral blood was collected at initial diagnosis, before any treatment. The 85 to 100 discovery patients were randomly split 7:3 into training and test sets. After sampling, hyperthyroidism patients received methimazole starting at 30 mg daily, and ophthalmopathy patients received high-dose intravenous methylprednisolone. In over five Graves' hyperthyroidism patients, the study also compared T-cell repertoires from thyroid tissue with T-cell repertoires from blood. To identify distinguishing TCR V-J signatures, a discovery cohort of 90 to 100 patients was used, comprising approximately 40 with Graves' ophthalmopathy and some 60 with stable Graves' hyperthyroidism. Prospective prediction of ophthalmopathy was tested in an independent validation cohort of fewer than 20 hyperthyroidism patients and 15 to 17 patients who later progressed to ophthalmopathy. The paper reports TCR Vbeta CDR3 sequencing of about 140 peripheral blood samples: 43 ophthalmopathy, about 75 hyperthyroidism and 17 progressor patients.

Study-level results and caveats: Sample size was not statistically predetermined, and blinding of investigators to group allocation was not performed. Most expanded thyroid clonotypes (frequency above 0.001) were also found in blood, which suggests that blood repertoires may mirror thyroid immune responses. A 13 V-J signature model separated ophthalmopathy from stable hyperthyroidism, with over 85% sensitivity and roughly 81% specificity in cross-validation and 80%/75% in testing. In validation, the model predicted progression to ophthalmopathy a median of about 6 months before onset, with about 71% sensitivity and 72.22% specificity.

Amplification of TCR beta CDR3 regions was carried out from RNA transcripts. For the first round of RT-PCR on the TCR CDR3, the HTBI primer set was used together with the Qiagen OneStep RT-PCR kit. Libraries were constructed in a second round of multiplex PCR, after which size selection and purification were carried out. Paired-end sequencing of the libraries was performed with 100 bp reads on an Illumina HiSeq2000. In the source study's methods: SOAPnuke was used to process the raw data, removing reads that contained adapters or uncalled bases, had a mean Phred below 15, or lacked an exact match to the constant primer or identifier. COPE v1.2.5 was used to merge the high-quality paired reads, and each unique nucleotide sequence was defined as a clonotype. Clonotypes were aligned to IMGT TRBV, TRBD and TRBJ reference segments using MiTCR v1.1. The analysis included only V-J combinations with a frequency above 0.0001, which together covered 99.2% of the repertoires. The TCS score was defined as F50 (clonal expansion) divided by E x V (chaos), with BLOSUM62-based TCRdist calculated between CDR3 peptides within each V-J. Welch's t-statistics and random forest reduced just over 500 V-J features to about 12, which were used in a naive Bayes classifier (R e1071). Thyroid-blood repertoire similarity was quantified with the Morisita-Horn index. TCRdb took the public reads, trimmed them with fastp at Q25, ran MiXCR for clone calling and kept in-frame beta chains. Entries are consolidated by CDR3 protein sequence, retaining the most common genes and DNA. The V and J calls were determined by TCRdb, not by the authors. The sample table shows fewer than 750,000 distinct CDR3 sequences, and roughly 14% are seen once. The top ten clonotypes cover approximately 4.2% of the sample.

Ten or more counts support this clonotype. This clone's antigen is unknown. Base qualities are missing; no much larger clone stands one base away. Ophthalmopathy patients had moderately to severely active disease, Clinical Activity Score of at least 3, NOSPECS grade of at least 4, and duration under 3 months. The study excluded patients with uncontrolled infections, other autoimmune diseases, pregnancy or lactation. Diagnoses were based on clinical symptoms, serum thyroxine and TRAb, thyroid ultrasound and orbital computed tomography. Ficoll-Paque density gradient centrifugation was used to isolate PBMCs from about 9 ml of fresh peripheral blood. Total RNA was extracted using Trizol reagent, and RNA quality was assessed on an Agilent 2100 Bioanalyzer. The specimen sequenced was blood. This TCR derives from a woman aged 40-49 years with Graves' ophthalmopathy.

The DNA sequence is given as TGTGCCAGCAGCTTAACGGGGGCAAACAATGAGCAGTTCTTC. It is translated as CASSLTGANNEQFF. The rearranged chain carries TRBV7-3 and TRBJ2-1; tentative D gene TRBD1, with 6 bases matching. The CDR3, from cysteine to phenylalanine, totals 14 residues. Of all the DNA, just the CDR3 is kept, 42 bases in frame from base 1. At the junction V is shortened by 0 bases and J by 5 bases, with 8 bases in between. CDR1 SGHTA and CDR2 FQGTGA are derived from the germline V gene.